Listed below are T cell receptor beta chains from one sample, sequenced in a study of T cell repertoires in cytomegalovirus infection. Each CDR3 protein is one row after TCRdb ran MiXCR on the reads. This table has 150,000 to 200,000 distinct CDR3 sequences, 15% to 20% appearing once. Sequenced sample: PBMCs. The receptors originated from a human donor in good health (CMV status not recorded). Some clones in this sample may be carry-over from other donors' samples. Both conserved end residues are part of each CDR3. The D gene is left open where the match is weak. A row's size may be missing; if present it is once, few, many or a size class.

clone size: many; J gene: TRBJ2-7; V gene: TRBV6-5; D gene: .; CDR3 DNA: TGTGCCAGCAGTTACTCGACCGGATACGAGCAGTACTTC; CDR3 protein: CASSYSTGYEQYF
clone size: .; J gene: TRBJ1-1; V gene: TRBV5-1; D gene: TRBD1; CDR3 DNA: TGCGCCAGCACCACAGGGGGGACTGAAGCTTTCTTT; CDR3 protein: CASTTGGTEAFF
clone size: many; J gene: TRBJ2-3; V gene: TRBV20-1; D gene: TRBD1; CDR3 DNA: TGCAGTGCTAGAGCCCCGACGACAGGGTTAAAGGCAGATACGCAGTATTTT; CDR3 protein: CSARAPTTGLKADTQYF
clone size: .; J gene: TRBJ2-3; V gene: TRBV29-1; D gene: .; CDR3 DNA: TGCAGCGTTGAAGAGGGGAAGGGGACGCAGTATTTT; CDR3 protein: CSVEEGKGTQYF
clone size: .; J gene: TRBJ2-5; V gene: TRBV20-1; D gene: .; CDR3 DNA: TGCAGTGCTAGCCCCAAGGGGGGTAGGATGGAGACCCAGTACTTC; CDR3 protein: CSASPKGGRMETQYF
clone size: .; J gene: TRBJ1-1; V gene: TRBV6-4; D gene: .; CDR3 DNA: TGTGCCAGCAGTGAGGAATGGCAGGGTGAAGCTTTCTTT; CDR3 protein: CASSEEWQGEAFF
clone size: many; J gene: TRBJ2-1; V gene: TRBV7-3; D gene: .; CDR3 DNA: TGTGCCAGCAGCTTAATTGTAGATTACAATGAGCAGTTCTTC; CDR3 protein: CASSLIVDYNEQFF
clone size: few; J gene: TRBJ1-3; V gene: TRBV4-1; D gene: .; CDR3 DNA: TGCGCCAGCAGCCAAGCACTCGACACAGCTGGAAACACCATATATTTT; CDR3 protein: CASSQALDTAGNTIYF
clone size: many; J gene: TRBJ2-1; V gene: TRBV7-6; D gene: .; CDR3 DNA: TGTGCCAGCAGCTTAGCATTCGCCGACAATGAGCAGTTCTTC; CDR3 protein: CASSLAFADNEQFF
clone size: .; J gene: TRBJ2-5; V gene: TRBV6-2/TRBV6-3; D gene: .; CDR3 DNA: TGTGCCAGCAGCTCAAAGCGGGTACAAGAGACCCAGTACTTC; CDR3 protein: CASSSKRVQETQYF
clone size: many; J gene: TRBJ1-1; V gene: TRBV7-6; D gene: .; CDR3 DNA: TGTGCCAGCAGCTTAGCAGGCTTAACTGAAGCTTTCTTT; CDR3 protein: CASSLAGLTEAFF
clone size: .; J gene: TRBJ2-7; V gene: TRBV6-2/TRBV6-3; D gene: TRBD2; CDR3 DNA: TGTGCCAGCAGACCTACTAGCGGGGCCGAGCAGTACTTC; CDR3 protein: CASRPTSGAEQYF
clone size: few; J gene: TRBJ1-1; V gene: TRBV20-1; D gene: TRBD1; CDR3 DNA: TGCAGTGCTAGAGTGGGGGACAGCAACACTGAAGCTTTCTTT; CDR3 protein: CSARVGDSNTEAFF
clone size: many; J gene: TRBJ2-6; V gene: TRBV5-1; D gene: TRBD2; CDR3 DNA: TGCGCCAGCAGCCCCGGACTAGCGGGGCTGCCGTCCTCTGGGGCCAACGTCCTGACTTTC; CDR3 protein: CASSPGLAGLPSSGANVLTF
clone size: many; J gene: TRBJ2-7; V gene: TRBV6-1; D gene: TRBD2; CDR3 DNA: TGTGCCAGCAGTGAACCGGGACTATCCTACGAGCAGTACTTC; CDR3 protein: CASSEPGLSYEQYF
clone size: few; J gene: TRBJ2-5; V gene: TRBV7-9; D gene: .; CDR3 DNA: TGTGCCAGCAGCTTTGCGACAGACTCCCGGATCGAGACCCAGTACTTC; CDR3 protein: CASSFATDSRIETQYF
clone size: many; J gene: TRBJ2-3; V gene: TRBV7-2; D gene: .; CDR3 DNA: TGTGCCAGCAGCTTCCCGGGACTAGATACGCAGTATTTT; CDR3 protein: CASSFPGLDTQYF
clone size: many; J gene: TRBJ1-1; V gene: TRBV7-9; D gene: .; CDR3 DNA: TGTGCCAGCAGCTTAGAGGTGAACACTGAAGCTTTCTTT; CDR3 protein: CASSLEVNTEAFF
clone size: .; J gene: TRBJ2-6; V gene: TRBV19; D gene: TRBD2; CDR3 DNA: TGTGCCAGTAGTCCCCGCGGGGGGGCAGCTGGGGCCAACGTCCTGACTTTC; CDR3 protein: CASSPRGGAAGANVLTF
clone size: few; J gene: TRBJ1-2; V gene: TRBV25-1; D gene: .; CDR3 DNA: TGTGCCAGCAGTGAAGATGCTAGGGGCTACACCTTC; CDR3 protein: CASSEDARGYTF
clone size: few; J gene: TRBJ2-1; V gene: TRBV6-2/TRBV6-3; D gene: .; CDR3 DNA: TGTGCCAGCAGTGGGAAGCTGAACTCCTACAATGAGCAGTTCTTC; CDR3 protein: CASSGKLNSYNEQFF
clone size: .; J gene: TRBJ2-5; V gene: TRBV7-9; D gene: .; CDR3 DNA: TGTGCCAGCAGCCCCTCAGGGGAGGGAGAGACCCAGTACTTC; CDR3 protein: CASSPSGEGETQYF
clone size: many; J gene: TRBJ2-5; V gene: TRBV11-2; D gene: TRBD2; CDR3 DNA: TGTGCCAGCAGCTTAGATCAGTGGGGGCCAGCGGGGGCACAAGAGACCCAGTACTTC; CDR3 protein: CASSLDQWGPAGAQETQYF
clone size: many; J gene: TRBJ2-1; V gene: TRBV6-1; D gene: .; CDR3 DNA: TGTGCCAGCAGTGAAGCGAAAGGGAATAAGGGAGTGCAGTTCTTC; CDR3 protein: CASSEAKGNKGVQFF
clone size: many; J gene: TRBJ1-2; V gene: TRBV7-2; D gene: TRBD1; CDR3 DNA: TGTGCCAGCAGCCAACCGGGACAGTCTTTAAATCGTGGCTACACCTTC; CDR3 protein: CASSQPGQSLNRGYTF
clone size: .; J gene: TRBJ1-1; V gene: TRBV2; D gene: .; CDR3 DNA: TGTGCCAGCAGTGAGGTTCAGGGGCTCAACACTGAAGCTTTCTTT; CDR3 protein: CASSEVQGLNTEAFF
clone size: .; J gene: TRBJ1-2; V gene: TRBV20-1; D gene: .; CDR3 DNA: TGCAGTGCTTCACAGGGACTGAACTATGGCTACACCTTC; CDR3 protein: CSASQGLNYGYTF
clone size: few; J gene: TRBJ2-5; V gene: TRBV13; D gene: .; CDR3 DNA: TGTGCCAGCAGCCCCCCGGGCAGACAAGAGACCCAGTACTTC; CDR3 protein: CASSPPGRQETQYF